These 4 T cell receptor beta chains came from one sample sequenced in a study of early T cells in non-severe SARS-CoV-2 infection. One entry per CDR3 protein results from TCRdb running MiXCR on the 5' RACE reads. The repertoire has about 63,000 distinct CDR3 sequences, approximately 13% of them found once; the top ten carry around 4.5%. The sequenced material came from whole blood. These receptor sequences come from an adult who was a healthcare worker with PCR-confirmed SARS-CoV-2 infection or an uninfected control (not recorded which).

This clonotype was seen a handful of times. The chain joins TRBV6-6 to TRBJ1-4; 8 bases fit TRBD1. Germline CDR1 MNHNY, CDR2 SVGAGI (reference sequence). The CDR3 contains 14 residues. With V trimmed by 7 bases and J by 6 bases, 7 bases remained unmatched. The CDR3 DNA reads TGTGCCAGCAACCCAGGGGGCATCGATGAAAAACTGTTTTTT. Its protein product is CASNPGGIDEKLFF.

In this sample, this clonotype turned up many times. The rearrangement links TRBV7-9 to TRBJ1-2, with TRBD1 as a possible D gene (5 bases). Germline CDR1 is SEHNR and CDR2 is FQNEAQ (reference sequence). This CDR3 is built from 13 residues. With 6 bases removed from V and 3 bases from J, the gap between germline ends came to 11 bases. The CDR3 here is CASSLQAHYGYTF. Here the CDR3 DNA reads TGTGCCAGCAGTTTACAGGCCCACTATGGCTACACCTTC.

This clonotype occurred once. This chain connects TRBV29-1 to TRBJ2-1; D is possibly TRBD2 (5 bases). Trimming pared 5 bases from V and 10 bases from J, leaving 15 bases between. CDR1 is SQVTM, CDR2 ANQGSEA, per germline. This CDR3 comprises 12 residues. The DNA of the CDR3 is TGCAGCGTTCAGGCCGGGGTCAACGAGCAGTTCTTC. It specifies CSVQAGVNEQFF.

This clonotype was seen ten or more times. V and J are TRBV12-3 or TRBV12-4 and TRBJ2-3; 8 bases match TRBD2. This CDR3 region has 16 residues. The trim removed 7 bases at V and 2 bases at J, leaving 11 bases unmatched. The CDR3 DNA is TGTGCCAGCACCATCGGAGCGGGGGCCAACACAGATACGCAGTATTTT. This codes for CASTIGAGANTDTQYF.